This T cell receptor beta chain came from a study of blood T cell repertoires in COVID-19. The wider study: There were acute and convalescent COVID-19 samples, and they came from the United States, Italy and Spain.

Sequenced by immunoSEQ multiplex PCR; TCRdb stores in-frame clones only, minus some. The profile shows roughly 200,000 clones, 87% of them singletons. Germline CDR1 reads SGHTA; CDR2 reads FQGNSA. J gave up 1 base and V 5 bases, and 4 bases lay outside the gene matches. This CDR3 region has 15 residues. Researchers sorted participants into cohorts using their self-reported clinical history. Either two negative PCRs, clearance, or symptom resolution qualified Cohort 3 donors as recovered. This chain links TRBV7-2 with TRBJ1-5, with 8 bases aligning to TRBD1. The sequence derives from a woman in her twenties or thirties who had recovered from COVID-19. Material: PBMCs or T cells enriched from blood (not recorded which). CDR3 DNA sequence: TGTGCCAGCAGCGCCCGACAGGGGAGCAATCAGCCCCAGCATTTT. Its translation is CASSARQGSNQPQHF. Looking up the rest from reference TRBV7-2 and TRBJ1-5 gives the full variable domain: GAGVSQSPSNKVTEKGKDVELRCDPISGHTALYWYRQSLGQGLEFLIYFQGNSAPDKSGLPSDRFSAERTGGSVSTLTIQRTQQEDSAVYLCASSARQGSNQPQHFGDGTRLSIL.